This T cell receptor (beta chain) was identified in a study of blood T cells in healthy people across ages (dated by TCRdb to the mid-2010s). For context, the study as a whole: Template switching captured roughly one uniquely barcoded TCR beta cDNA molecule per two T cells in model experiments. The study measured age-related changes in TCR beta repertoire diversity using deep sequencing normalized with unique cDNA molecular identifiers. The donors were divided into four age groups: young (average around 15 years), middle-aged (approximately 41), aged (about 60) and long-lived (more than 75). Donors of different ages were randomly distributed across sequencing lanes to avoid experimental bias. The study analyzed two additional independent replicas of 1 million unique cDNA reads from the same blood draw for two donors, one aged 18 to 30 and one aged 80 or older. General findings and caveats noted by the study authors: Estimates of total diversity from one million sequenced T cells were regarded as lower bounds and underestimates. Because the CMV infection status of the donors was unknown, age-related changes in expanded clonotypes may potentially have been confounded. A strong correlation was found between observed TCR beta diversity and the percentage of naive T cells measured by flow cytometry. Compared with the aged group, the long-lived group had more naive CD4+ T cells, fewer expanded clones and increased TCR diversity, a pattern suggesting age selection. Observed TCR beta diversity per million T cells fell roughly linearly with age, and a significant reduction was already apparent by age roughly 40. Conclusive comparison of naive and antigen-experienced compartments was prevented by the profiling of bulk unsorted PBMCs.

Library creation used 5' RACE. Sequencing instrument: Illumina HiSeq 2500. A second PCR of roughly 6 to 11 cycles was run with a J-beta primer mix and a sample-barcoded 5' primer. A unique molecular identifier was introduced onto each TCR beta cDNA molecule by a template-switch 5' adaptor carrying 12 random nucleotides. Each sample yielded at least 2.5 million CDR3-containing paired-end reads. The Mint cDNA synthesis kit, primed by a TRBC-specific oligonucleotide, was used to synthesize first-strand cDNA from all RNA. All cDNA was treated with uracil-DNA glycosylase and then went through a first 18-cycle PCR with the universal primers M1SS and BC2_uni_R. On the study's bioinformatics: For normalization, 1 million high-quality reads were randomly selected from each sample, with every read carrying a distinct molecular identifier. Reads sharing molecular identifiers were discarded rather than binned into consensus sequences. CDR3 identification, clonotype clustering and error correction used MiTCR with a Q25 quality threshold and the strictest error-elimination algorithm. A nonparametric unseen species model with Euler transformation was used to estimate a lower bound on total TCR beta diversity. TCRdb ran its own pipeline on the public reads, namely fastp trimming at Q25 and MiXCR clone calling, and kept in-frame beta chains. Every CDR3 protein is listed once, alongside the most common genes and DNA of its rows. V and J calls and clone size were set by TCRdb, not the authors. This sample comprises 1.5 million to 2 million distinct CDR3 sequences, 28% of them detected only once. The ten top clones hold 7.7% of the sample.

The donors were roughly 39 Caucasian individuals from Russia, aged roughly 6 to 90 years, who were systemically healthy. Around 9.7 milliliters of peripheral blood were collected from each donor into EDTA-treated Vacutainer tubes. Ficoll-Paque density-gradient centrifugation was used to isolate PBMCs, with at least 6.5 million obtained per sample. Total RNA was extracted from PBMCs with Trizol reagent, with at least 6 micrograms obtained per sample. The percentages of naive CD45RAhigh/CD27high T cells were determined by flow cytometry on a PBMC aliquot from every donor. This clonotype was recorded a few times. Its antigen has not been determined. No base qualities exist here, and no much larger clone lies one base off it. CDR1 and CDR2, looked up from the germline V gene, are WSHSY and SAAADI. Ends trimmed: V by 9 bases, J by 6 bases; bases unmatched to a gene: 5. Spanning cysteine to phenylalanine, the CDR3 consists of 12 amino acids. Only the CDR3 part of the read is kept: 36 bases, read in frame from the first base.

Material: blood. This clonotype was sampled from a woman in her 30s in good health. The chain is encoded by TRBV10-2 joined to TRBJ2-3; 8 bases in the junction line up with TRBD1. The sequence in DNA is TGCGCCAGTGGACAGGGAGGCGATACGCAGTATTTT. The translation is CASGQGGDTQYF.